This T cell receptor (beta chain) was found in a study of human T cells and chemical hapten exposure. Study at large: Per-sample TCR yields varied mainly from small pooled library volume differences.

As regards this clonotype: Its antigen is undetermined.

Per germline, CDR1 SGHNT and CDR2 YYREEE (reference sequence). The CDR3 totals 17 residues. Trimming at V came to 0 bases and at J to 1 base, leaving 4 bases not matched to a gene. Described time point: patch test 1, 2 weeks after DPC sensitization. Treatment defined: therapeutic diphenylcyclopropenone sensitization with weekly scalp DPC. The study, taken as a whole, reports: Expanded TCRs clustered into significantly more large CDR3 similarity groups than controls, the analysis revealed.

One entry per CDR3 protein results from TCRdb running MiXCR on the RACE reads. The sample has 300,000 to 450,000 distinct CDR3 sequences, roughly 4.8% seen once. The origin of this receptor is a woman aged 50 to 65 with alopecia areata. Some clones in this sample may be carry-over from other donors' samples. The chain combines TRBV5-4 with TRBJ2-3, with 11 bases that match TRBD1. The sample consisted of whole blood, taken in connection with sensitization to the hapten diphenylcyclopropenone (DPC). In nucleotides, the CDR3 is TGTGCCAGCAGCTTGGGGACAGGGGGCCTGGGCACAGATACGCAGTATTTT. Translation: CASSLGTGGLGTDTQYF.